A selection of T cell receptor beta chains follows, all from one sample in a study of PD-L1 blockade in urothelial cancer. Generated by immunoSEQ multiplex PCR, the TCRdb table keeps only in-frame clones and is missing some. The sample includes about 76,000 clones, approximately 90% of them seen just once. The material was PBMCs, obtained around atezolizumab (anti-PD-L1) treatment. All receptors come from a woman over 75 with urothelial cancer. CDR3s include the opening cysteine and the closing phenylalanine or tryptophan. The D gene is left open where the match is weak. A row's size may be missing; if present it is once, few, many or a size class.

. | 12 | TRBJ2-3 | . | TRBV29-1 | CSVEPGTDTQYF | TGCAGCGTTGAACCCGGCACAGATACGCAGTATTTT
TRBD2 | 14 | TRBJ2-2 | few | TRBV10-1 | CASSEKGRAGELFF | TGCGCCAGCAGTGAGAAAGGGAGGGCCGGGGAGCTGTTTTTT
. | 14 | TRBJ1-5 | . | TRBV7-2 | CASSYDSTNQPQHF | TGTGCCAGCAGCTATGACAGTACAAATCAGCCCCAGCATTTT
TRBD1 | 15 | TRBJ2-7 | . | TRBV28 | CASDFNRDRSYEQYF | TGTGCCAGCGATTTTAACCGGGACAGGAGTTACGAGCAGTACTTC
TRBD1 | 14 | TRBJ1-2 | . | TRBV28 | CASTLRGPNYGYTF | TGTGCCAGCACCCTTAGGGGGCCTAACTATGGCTACACCTTC
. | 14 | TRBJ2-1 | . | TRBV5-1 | CASSLEPAYNEQFF | TGCGCCAGCAGCTTGGAGCCGGCCTACAATGAGCAGTTCTTC
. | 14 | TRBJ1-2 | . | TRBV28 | CASSLGALTYGYTF | TGTGCCAGCAGTTTAGGGGCGCTGACTTATGGCTACACCTTC
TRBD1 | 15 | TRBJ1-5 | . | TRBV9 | CASSVAGGSNQPQHF | TGTGCCAGCAGCGTAGCAGGGGGTAGCAATCAGCCCCAGCATTTT
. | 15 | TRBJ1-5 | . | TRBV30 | CAWSVLGGVGQPQHF | TGTGCCTGGAGTGTACTGGGAGGGGTGGGCCAGCCCCAGCATTTT
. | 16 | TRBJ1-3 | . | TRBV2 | CASSEQGLNSGNTIYF | TGTGCCAGCAGTGAACAGGGATTGAACTCTGGAAACACCATATATTTT
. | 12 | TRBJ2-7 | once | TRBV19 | CASSASSLEQYF | TGTGCCAGTAGTGCGTCCTCTCTCGAGCAGTACTTC
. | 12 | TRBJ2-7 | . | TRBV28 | CASTSGDYEQYF | TGTGCCAGCACCTCGGGGGACTACGAGCAGTACTTC
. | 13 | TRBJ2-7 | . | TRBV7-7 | CASRCPQGPEQYF | TGTGCCAGCAGGTGTCCCCAGGGTCCCGAGCAGTACTTC
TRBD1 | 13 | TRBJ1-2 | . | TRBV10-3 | CATRTGGVFGYTF | TGTGCCACCCGGACAGGGGGCGTATTTGGCTACACCTTC
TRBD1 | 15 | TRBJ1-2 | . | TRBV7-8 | CASSLATGSNYGYTF | TGTGCCAGCAGCTTAGCGACAGGGAGTAACTATGGCTACACCTTC
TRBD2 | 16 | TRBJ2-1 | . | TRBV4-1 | CASSQGGAGGPGEQFF | TGCGCCAGCAGCCAAGGAGGAGCGGGAGGCCCAGGTGAGCAGTTCTTC
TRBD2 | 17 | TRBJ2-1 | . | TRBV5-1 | CASSGTPLAGLDNEQFF | TGCGCCAGCAGCGGAACCCCACTAGCGGGGCTTGACAATGAGCAGTTCTTC
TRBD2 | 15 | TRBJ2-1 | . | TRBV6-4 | CASSPGLAGVNEQFF | TGTGCCAGCAGTCCAGGACTAGCGGGAGTCAATGAGCAGTTCTTC
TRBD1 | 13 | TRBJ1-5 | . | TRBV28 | CASTWTGSQPQHF | TGTGCCAGCACATGGACAGGGAGTCAGCCCCAGCATTTT
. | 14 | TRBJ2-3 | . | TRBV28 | CASILGAGTDTQYF | TGTGCCAGCATCTTGGGGGCGGGCACAGATACGCAGTATTTT
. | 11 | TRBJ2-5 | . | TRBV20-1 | CSAIDQETQYF | TGCAGTGCTATAGACCAAGAGACCCAGTACTTC
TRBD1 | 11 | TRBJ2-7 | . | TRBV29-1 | CSVGQGHEQYF | TGCAGCGTCGGACAGGGCCACGAGCAGTACTTC
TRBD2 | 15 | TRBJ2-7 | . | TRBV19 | CASSLLAGGSAEQYF | TGTGCCAGTAGTCTACTAGCGGGAGGGAGCGCCGAGCAGTACTTC
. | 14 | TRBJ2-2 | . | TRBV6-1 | CASSLDTNTGELFF | TGTGCCAGCAGTTTGGACACGAACACCGGGGAGCTGTTTTTT
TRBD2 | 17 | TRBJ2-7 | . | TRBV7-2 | CASSLHSGRATSYEQYF | TGTGCCAGCAGCTTACACAGCGGGAGGGCCACATCCTACGAGCAGTACTTC
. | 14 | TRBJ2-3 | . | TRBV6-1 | CASSEDWLTDTQYF | TGTGCCAGCAGTGAAGATTGGCTGACAGATACGCAGTATTTT
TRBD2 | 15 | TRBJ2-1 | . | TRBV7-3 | CASSLAGGAYNEQFF | TGTGCCAGCAGCTTAGCGGGAGGCGCCTACAATGAGCAGTTCTTC
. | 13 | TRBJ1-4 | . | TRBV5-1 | CASSLNTVEKLFF | TGCGCCAGCAGCTTAAATACAGTGGAAAAACTGTTTTTT
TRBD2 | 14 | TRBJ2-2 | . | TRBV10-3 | CASGGTINTGELFF | TGTGCCAGCGGGGGGACGATCAACACCGGGGAGCTGTTTTTT